This T cell receptor (beta chain) was captured in a study of T cells in Graves' hyperthyroidism and ophthalmopathy. About the study: The authors collected peripheral blood at initial diagnosis, before any treatment. Study outcomes and limitations: Ophthalmopathy and stable hyperthyroidism were told apart by a 13 V-J model. The majority of expanded thyroid clonotypes above 0.001 also appeared in blood.

This clonotype was seen repeatedly, ten times or more. Its antigen is as yet unknown. What was amplified from RNA transcripts were TCR beta CDR3 regions. Primed by the HTBI set, a first-round RT-PCR was run on the TCR CDR3. Via MiXCR, TCRdb re-called the multiplex PCR reads, giving one row per CDR3 protein. This table has over 700,000 distinct CDR3 sequences, about two fifths appearing once. Stable disease denoted Graves' hyperthyroidism without ophthalmopathy progression within 18 months. Sequencing was done on a sample of blood. The TCR comes from a man between 18 and 35 years old with Graves' hyperthyroidism.

Here the CDR3 reads CSASREKLFF. CDR3 bases: TGCAGTGCTAGTCGGGAAAAACTGTTTTTT. The chain uses TRBV20-1 and TRBJ1-4; D gene unclear. Trimming pared 3 bases from V and 8 bases from J, leaving 4 bases between. The CDR3 consists of 10 residues. Germline lookup yields CDR1 DFQATT and CDR2 SNEGSKA (reference sequence).